This T cell receptor beta chain derives from a study of cytomegalovirus exposure and HLA in healthy donors. Germline-derived CDR1 and CDR2 are LNHDA and SQIVND (reference sequence). This CDR3 contains 12 residues. Trimming removed 7 bases from V and 10 bases from J, with 14 bases in between. The PCR made use of 60 Vbeta and 13 Jbeta primers. The repertoire was sequenced with immunoSEQ multiplex PCR; TCRdb's copy has only in-frame clones and lacks some. Of 40,000 to 55,000 clones in the sample, under 70% were seen once. Unrecorded immune exposure was likely among donors, who were nominally healthy when sampled. Study conclusions and caveats: Presence/absence analysis assumed near-uniform sequencing depth across donors.

Comment on this clone: Its specificity is not known.

Input material: PBMCs. This chain links TRBV19 with TRBJ2-1; a possible D gene is TRBD2 (5 bases). The clonotype originates from a man aged 55 to 70 in good health and CMV-seropositive. CDR3 in amino acids: CASTPDGGEQFF. In DNA, the CDR3 is TGTGCCAGTACCCCCGATGGCGGGGAGCAGTTCTTC.